This TCR beta chain was observed in a study of T cell clonality in common variable immunodeficiency. Caucasian heritage predominated among both patients and controls. Germline values: CDR1 KGHSH, CDR2 LQKENI. The CDR3 is 12 amino acids. The germline V and J ends were trimmed by 2 bases and 3 bases, with 4 bases remaining between them. This clone has only a few counts. The antigen remains undetermined. The read ends 3 residues before the CDR3 terminus; that terminus is restored from the germline J gene. TCRdb keeps only in-frame clones here, not all; method: immunoSEQ multiplex PCR. This sample has approximately 15,000 clones, each found more than once. Study-level points and caveats: Common variable immunodeficiency TCR beta sequences reportedly had fewer deletions and N-nucleotide insertions. Compared with controls, CVID subjects had fewer shared TCRbeta clones. Patient heterogeneity in the CVID cohort limited correlations between repertoire features and clinical complications.

The V and J genes are TRBV18 and TRBJ2-5; no clear D. The material sequenced was peripheral blood mononuclear cells. The clonotype comes from a human donor with common variable immunodeficiency. CDR3 bases read: TGTGCCAGCTCACCAACAGAAGAGACC. This codes for CASSPTEET. The entire CDR3 reads CASSPTEETQYF.